One and the same sample provided the 30 T cell receptor beta chains below, sequenced in a study of T cell responses to AZD1222 COVID-19 vaccine. Clones were sequenced by immunoSEQ multiplex PCR, and TCRdb holds only the in-frame ones, with some missing. This table holds about 130,000 clones, roughly 88% found once. Sequencing used peripheral blood, obtained 28 days after the second AZD1222 dose. The source of these receptors is an adult who received the AZD1222 COVID-19 vaccine.

The chain employs TRBV5-6 and TRBJ1-2; D call uncertain. The germline V gene has CDR1 SGHDT and CDR2 YYEEEE. Trimming removed 0 bases at V and 8 bases at J, with 5 bases between. The CDR3 loop spans 11 amino acids. In DNA, the CDR3 is TGTGCCAGCAGCTTGGGGGAAGGCTACACCTTC. This codes for CASSLGEGYTF.

The gene calls are TRBV9 and TRBJ2-3, with D perhaps TRBD2 (7 bases). Germline lookup yields CDR1 SGDLS and CDR2 YYNGEE. V lost 0 bases and J 4 bases, leaving 12 bases between the germline ends. The CDR3 sequence is 15 residues long. The CDR3 DNA is TGTGCCAGCAGCGTAGAGGGGGGGAATGCAGATACGCAGTATTTT. As protein: CASSVEGGNADTQYF.

This clone was detected once. The V and J genes are TRBV5-4 and TRBJ1-2; 7 nucleotides align to TRBD1. The germline V gene has CDR1 SGHNT and CDR2 YYREEE (reference sequence). With 4 bases clipped from V and 4 bases from J, the junction kept 4 bases outside the gene matches. This CDR3 has 13 residues. The chain's CDR3 is CASSRQGGYGYTF. The CDR3 nucleotides read TGTGCCAGCAGCCGACAGGGCGGCTATGGCTACACCTTC.

The CDR3 coding sequence is TGTGCCAGCAGTACAGGGGTCGGCTATGGCTACACCTTC. This sequence encodes CASSTGVGYGYTF. The chain is built from TRBV9 and TRBJ1-2, with 7 positions matching TRBD1. The CDR3 length is 13 residues. The V gene end was trimmed by 5 bases and the J gene end by 4 bases; junction bases not matched to a gene: 5. Per the germline V gene, CDR1 is SGDLS and CDR2 is YYNGEE.

Written as DNA, the CDR3 is TGCGCCAGCAGCTTGGGAGGGGGTCCGTATGGCTACACCTTC. This gives the protein CASSLGGGPYGYTF. This chain links TRBV5-1 with TRBJ1-2; D perhaps matches TRBD1 (6 bases). Trimming took off 0 bases at V and 5 bases at J, with 11 bases between the two ends. Germline loops: CDR1 SGHRS, CDR2 YFSETQ. This CDR3 comprises 14 residues.

The chain is built from TRBV4-1 and TRBJ1-5; TRBD1 is a possible D gene (5 bases). Trimming pared 1 base from V and 5 bases from J, leaving 9 bases between. This CDR3 is built from 14 residues. Germline CDR1 and CDR2: MGHRA and YSYEKL. This chain's CDR3 is CASSQVRDYQPQHF. CDR3 sequence (DNA): TGCGCCAGCAGCCAAGTTCGGGACTATCAGCCCCAGCATTTT.

The gene calls are TRBV30 and TRBJ1-2; D gene uncertain. Germline CDR1 and CDR2: GTSNPN and SVGIG (reference sequence). CDR3 size: 13 residues. V dropped 0 bases and J dropped 2 bases, with 7 bases sitting between them. The CDR3 DNA sequence: TGTGCCTGGAGTGTATCCCTGAACTATGGCTACACCTTC. Translating gives CAWSVSLNYGYTF.

V usage is TRBV5-5 and J usage is TRBJ1-5, with D possibly matching TRBD1 (6 bases). This CDR3 region has 16 residues. The germline V gene encodes CDR1 SGHKS and CDR2 YYEKEE (reference sequence). V was clipped by 0 bases and J by 6 bases, with 16 bases between them. This CDR3 is CASSLVVGAAAQPQHF. The CDR3 DNA reads as TGTGCCAGCAGCTTGGTAGTGGGGGCAGCGGCTCAGCCCCAGCATTTT.

V gene TRBV28 combines with J gene TRBJ1-6; TRBD1 aligns across 9 bases. This CDR3 is 16 amino acids long. Germline values: CDR1 MDHEN, CDR2 SYDVKM. The V gene end was trimmed by 5 bases and the J gene end by 9 bases; junction bases not matched to a gene: 11. Written as DNA, the CDR3 is TGTGCCAGCAGTGGGGGACAGGGTGCCCTTTCTTCACCCCTCCACTTT. It codes for CASSGGQGALSSPLHF.

The chain employs TRBV5-4 and TRBJ1-1; no reliable D call. The CDR3 is made up of 13 amino acids. V lost 3 bases and J lost 0, with 6 bases in between. CDR1 and CDR2 (germline): SGHNT, YYREEE (reference sequence). CDR3 residues: CASSSPMNTEAFF. CDR3 in DNA: TGTGCCAGCAGCTCGCCCATGAACACTGAAGCTTTCTTT.

This sequence joins TRBV6-5 and TRBJ1-5; unclear D gene. The CDR3 is 15 residues long. CDR1 and CDR2 (germline): MNHEY, SVGAGI. The germline V and J ends were trimmed by 7 bases and 0 bases, with 13 bases remaining between them. This CDR3 reads CASIWASDSNQPQHF. The CDR3, as DNA: TGTGCCAGCATCTGGGCCAGTGATAGCAATCAGCCCCAGCATTTT.

The genes are TRBV6-4 and TRBJ1-2, with 7 bases aligning to TRBD1. Losses at the gene ends were 4 bases for V and 6 bases for J; bases not matched to a gene: 14. The CDR3 covers 16 residues. Germline loops: CDR1 MRHNA, CDR2 SNTAGT. The CDR3 protein is CASSVRTGGSLDGYTF. The DNA for the CDR3 is TGTGCCAGCAGTGTGAGGACAGGAGGCTCCTTGGATGGCTACACCTTC.

V and J are TRBV11-3 and TRBJ1-5; TRBD1 matches 10 bases. V shed 5 bases and J 2 bases; nucleotides not matched to a gene: 3. CDR3 length equals 15 residues. Germline assignment: CDR1 SGHNT and CDR2 YENEEA. CDR3 residues: CASSLGTGGNQPQHF. For the CDR3, the DNA is TGTGCCAGCAGCCTAGGGACAGGGGGCAATCAGCCCCAGCATTTT.

This clone was seen a few times. V gene TRBV4-1 combines with J gene TRBJ1-6; tentatively, D is TRBD1 (5 bases). The CDR3 consists of 17 residues. Germline CDR1 reads MGHRA; CDR2 reads YSYEKL. Between the trimmed V and J ends, which lost 4 bases and 8 bases, there was a span of 21 bases. The CDR3 region has the DNA TGCGCCAGCAGCCCGGGACGGACCCCCCAAGAGGATTCACCCCTCCACTTT. Translated, it gives CASSPGRTPQEDSPLHF.

J is TRBJ1-1 and V is TRBV7-2, with 8 bases that match TRBD1. The germline gives CDR1 SGHTA, CDR2 FQGNSA. CDR3 length equals 13 residues. V dropped 5 bases and J dropped 6; count of bases not matched to a gene: 5. The CDR3 loop reads CASSQGAWAEAFF. The CDR3 coding sequence is TGTGCCAGCAGCCAGGGGGCCTGGGCTGAAGCTTTCTTT.

This sequence joins TRBV10-1 and TRBJ1-5; no firm D call. From germline, CDR1 is WNHNN and CDR2 SYGVQD (reference sequence). The CDR3 is 15 amino acids. V was pared by 6 bases and J by 4 bases, with 16 bases between. The CDR3 protein is CASSHVRTKNQPQHF. CDR3 DNA: TGCGCCAGCAGCCACGTGAGGACCAAAAATCAGCCCCAGCATTTT.

With regard to this clone: This CDR3 is also generated by other DNA sequences in the sample. The rearrangement uses TRBV19 and TRBJ2-7; D perhaps matches TRBD2 (6 bases). CDR3 length: 14 amino acids. V lost 2 bases to trimming and J lost 0 bases, with 8 bases between them. Germline V gene lookup returns CDR1 LNHDA and CDR2 SQIVND (reference sequence). CDR3 in DNA: TGTGCCAGTAGTATAACTAGCAGCTCCTACGAGCAGTACTTC. Translating gives CASSITSSSYEQYF.

This clone was counted a single time. This sequence joins TRBV5-1 and TRBJ2-7; no reliable D call. The V and J ends lost 0 bases and 5 bases respectively, with 21 bases between them. Germline V gene lookup returns CDR1 SGHRS and CDR2 YFSETQ. This CDR3 has 17 amino acids. The CDR3 here is CASSLELPAPSTDEQYF. CDR3 nucleotides: TGCGCCAGCAGCTTGGAGTTACCAGCGCCCAGTACTGACGAGCAGTACTTC.

This clone was seen just once. The chain combines TRBV12-3 or TRBV12-4 with TRBJ2-7; 7 bases match TRBD1. The CDR3 sequence is 13 residues long. V dropped 6 bases and J dropped 5; count of bases not matched to a gene: 7. The CDR3 nucleotides are TGTGCCAGCAGCCTAGGGACAGCCAACGAGCAGTACTTC. Its protein is CASSLGTANEQYF.

The V and J genes are TRBV7-9 and TRBJ1-4, with D possibly matching TRBD1 (5 bases). Per the germline V gene, CDR1 is SEHNR and CDR2 is FQNEAQ (reference sequence). Trimming left V 0 bases short and J 3 bases short, with 8 bases between. The CDR3 runs to 15 residues. The CDR3: CASSLARGANEKLFF. The CDR3 nucleotides read TGTGCCAGCAGCTTAGCGCGGGGGGCTAATGAAAAACTGTTTTTT. Filled out from reference TRBV7-9 and TRBJ1-4, the complete variable domain reads DTGVSQNPRHKITKRGQNVTFRCDPISEHNRLYWYRQTLGQGPEFLTYFQNEAQLEKSRLLSDRFSAERPKGSFSTLEIQRTEQGDSAMYLCASSLARGANEKLFFGSGTQLSVL.

The chain joins TRBV27 to TRBJ2-7; D may be TRBD2 (7 bases). Germline values: CDR1 MNHEY, CDR2 SMNVEV (reference sequence). CDR3 size: 16 residues. V was cut by 7 bases and J by 2 bases, with 21 bases left in between. CDR3: CASTTSVGGLTYEQYF. The CDR3 nucleotides are TGTGCCAGCACCACTTCCGTGGGGGGGCTTACCTACGAGCAGTACTTC.

This clone occurred many times. J is TRBJ2-7 and V is TRBV6-2 or TRBV6-3; D gene ambiguous. The CDR3 extends over 14 amino acids. V shed 4 bases and J shed 0 bases, with 10 bases lying between them. Germline V gives CDR1 MNHEY, CDR2 SVGEGT. The CDR3 bases are TGTGCCAGCAGTTTACCCAGGAACTCCTACGAGCAGTACTTC. This codes for CASSLPRNSYEQYF.

The chain joins TRBV5-1 to TRBJ2-1, with D possibly matching TRBD2 (6 bases). CDR1 is SGHRS and CDR2 is YFSETQ in the germline V gene. CDR3 size: 15 residues. The V gene lost 0 bases and the J gene lost 9 bases, with 16 bases spanning the gap. The CDR3 nucleotides are TGCGCCAGCAGCTTGGTAGAACTAGCATGGAGTGAGCAGTTCTTC. Translated, it gives CASSLVELAWSEQFF. Supplemented by reference TRBV5-1 and TRBJ2-1, the full variable domain reads KAGVTQTPRYLIKTRGQQVTLSCSPISGHRSVSWYQQTPGQGLQFLFEYFSETQRNKGNFPGRFSGRQFSNSRSEMNVSTLELGDSALYLCASSLVELAWSEQFFGPGTRLTVL.

V is TRBV2 and J is TRBJ2-1; a possible D gene is TRBD1 (6 bases). With 6 bases removed from V and 3 bases from J, the gap between germline ends came to 18 bases. Germline V gene sequence: CDR1 SNHLY, CDR2 FYNNEI. The CDR3 extends over 16 amino acids. The CDR3 loop is CASRERQDTFYNEQFF. The CDR3 DNA reads TGTGCCAGCAGGGAAAGACAGGATACTTTCTACAATGAGCAGTTCTTC.

This clone was found once. CDR3 bases: TGCGCCAGCAGCCAAGGTGGACAGTATAATGAAAAACTGTTTTTT. The encoded protein is CASSQGGQYNEKLFF. The rearrangement uses TRBV4-1 and TRBJ1-4, with D possibly matching TRBD1 (6 bases). The CDR3 totals 15 residues. With 1 base removed from V and 4 bases from J, the gap between germline ends came to 10 bases. Germline values: CDR1 MGHRA, CDR2 YSYEKL.

This sequence joins TRBV28 and TRBJ2-3; D might be TRBD1 (5 bases). The CDR3 sequence is 16 residues long. CDR1 and CDR2 (germline): MDHEN, SYDVKM. Trimming shortened V by 3 bases and J by 2 bases, and 15 bases separated the two germline ends. CDR3 sequence (DNA): TGTGCCAGCAGTTTTCCCGTCCAGGGTCCCACAGATACGCAGTATTTT. Amino acid sequence: CASSFPVQGPTDTQYF.

This chain uses TRBV18 with TRBJ1-3; TRBD1 matches at 8 bases. Trimming removed 0 bases from V and 5 bases from J; junction bases left unmatched: 9. The CDR3 consists of 17 residues. CDR1 KGHSH and CDR2 LQKENI come from the germline V gene. CDR3 loop: CASSPPQPGQERNTIYF. In DNA, the CDR3 is TGTGCCAGCTCACCACCCCAGCCGGGACAGGAAAGAAACACCATATATTTT.

The V gene is TRBV24-1, the J gene TRBJ2-3; a possible D gene is TRBD2 (6 bases). The CDR3 consists of 14 residues. V was pared by 9 bases and J by 6 bases, with 18 bases between. The germline V gene has CDR1 KGHDR and CDR2 SFDVKD. CDR3 sequence: CATLNRLGGDTQYF. Here the CDR3 DNA reads TGTGCCACCCTTAACAGGCTTGGGGGGGATACGCAGTATTTT.

The chain couples TRBV6-4 to TRBJ1-2, with D unclear. The V end was cut by 4 bases, the J end by 2 bases, with 8 bases between. The CDR3 length is 13 residues. Germline V gives CDR1 MRHNA, CDR2 SNTAGT. The CDR3 protein is CASSAHLNYGYTF. The CDR3, as DNA: TGTGCCAGCAGTGCCCACCTCAACTATGGCTACACCTTC.

The chain combines TRBV7-8 with TRBJ2-3, with D possibly TRBD1 on 6 matching bases. The CDR3 consists of 16 residues. Trimming stripped 3 bases from V and 3 bases from J, with 16 bases between. CDR1 is SGHVS, CDR2 FQNEAQ, per germline. CDR3 in amino acids: CASSFFPRGTTDTQYF. Written as DNA, the CDR3 is TGTGCCAGCAGCTTTTTCCCCAGGGGTACGACAGATACGCAGTATTTT.